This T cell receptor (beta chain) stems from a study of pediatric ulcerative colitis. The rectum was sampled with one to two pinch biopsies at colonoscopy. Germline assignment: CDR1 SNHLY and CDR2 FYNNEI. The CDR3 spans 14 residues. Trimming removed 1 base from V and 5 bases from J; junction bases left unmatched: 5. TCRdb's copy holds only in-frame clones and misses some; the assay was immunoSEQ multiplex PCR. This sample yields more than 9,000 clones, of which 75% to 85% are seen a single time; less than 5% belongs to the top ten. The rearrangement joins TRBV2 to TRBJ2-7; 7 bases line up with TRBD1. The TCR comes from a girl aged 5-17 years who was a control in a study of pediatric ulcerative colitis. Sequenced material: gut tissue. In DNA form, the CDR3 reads TGTGCCAGCAGTGAAGGAGGGGGCCTCCACGAGCAGTACTTC. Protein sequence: CASSEGGGLHEQYF.